This T cell receptor beta chain emerged from a study of blood T cell repertoires in COVID-19. In the original processing: Cell counts per sample came from amplifying reference gene primers. Only in-frame clones appear in the TCRdb table, and some are missing; sequencing was by immunoSEQ multiplex PCR. The V and J calls and clone size were taken over from that table, and D and trimming were inferred from the DNA. Among some 93,000 clones listed, 70% to 90% were seen once. The CDR3 extends over 14 amino acids. The germline gives CDR1 LGHNT, CDR2 FRNRAP. V gave up 6 bases and J gave up 1 base; unmatched junction bases: 5.

The chain has TRBV12-5 and TRBJ1-1; 7 positions agree with TRBD1. The TCR comes from a man aged 55 to 70 with acute or convalescent COVID-19. The material sequenced was peripheral blood. CDR3 in amino acids: CASGRDSSNTEAFF. In DNA, the CDR3 is TGTGCTAGTGGGAGGGACAGCTCGAACACTGAAGCTTTCTTT.